This T cell receptor (beta chain) is from a study of cytomegalovirus exposure and HLA in healthy donors. Overall study findings and caveats: Researchers had no immune exposure information except CMV serostatus available.

Notes on this clone: Antigen: not known.

This CDR3 has 17 residues. Germline CDR1 and CDR2: SGHAT and FQNNGV. Trimming cost V 5 bases and J 0 bases; bases outside gene matches: 12. The PCR used 60 Vbeta and 13 Jbeta primers. Libraries were prepared by immunoSEQ multiplex PCR; TCRdb keeps only in-frame clonotypes and omits some of them. The table lists some 60,000 clones, about 86% of them singletons, with around 1.5% in the top ten. This TCR was sampled from a man between 40 and 49 years old in good health and CMV-seronegative. Sequenced material: PBMCs. The chain is built from TRBV11-2 and TRBJ1-1; 7 nucleotides match TRBD1. CDR3 bases: TGTGCCAGCAGCATAGGACAGGTCCACCCCATGAACACTGAAGCTTTCTTT. Protein product: CASSIGQVHPMNTEAFF.